This T cell receptor (beta chain) was profiled in a study of blood T cells in healthy people across ages. A second PCR of about 6 to 11 cycles used a sample-barcoded 5' primer and a J-beta primer mix. Using its own MiXCR run on the 5' RACE reads, TCRdb lists one record per CDR3 protein. The sample yields 600,000 to 1,000,000 distinct CDR3 sequences, over 45% seen once. What was sequenced was blood. This clonotype originated in a man aged 30-40 years in good health.

CDR3 nucleotides: TGTGCCAGCAGTGCCCAATACCGGGACGGGCACTACGAGCAGTACTTC. This gives the protein CASSAQYRDGHYEQYF. V usage is TRBV6-1 and J usage is TRBJ2-7, with D perhaps matching TRBD1 or TRBD2 (5 bases each). The CDR3 runs 16 residues. Deletions cut 4 bases from V and 3 bases from J, with 19 bases between. CDR1 and CDR2 from the germline V gene are MNHNS and SASEGT.